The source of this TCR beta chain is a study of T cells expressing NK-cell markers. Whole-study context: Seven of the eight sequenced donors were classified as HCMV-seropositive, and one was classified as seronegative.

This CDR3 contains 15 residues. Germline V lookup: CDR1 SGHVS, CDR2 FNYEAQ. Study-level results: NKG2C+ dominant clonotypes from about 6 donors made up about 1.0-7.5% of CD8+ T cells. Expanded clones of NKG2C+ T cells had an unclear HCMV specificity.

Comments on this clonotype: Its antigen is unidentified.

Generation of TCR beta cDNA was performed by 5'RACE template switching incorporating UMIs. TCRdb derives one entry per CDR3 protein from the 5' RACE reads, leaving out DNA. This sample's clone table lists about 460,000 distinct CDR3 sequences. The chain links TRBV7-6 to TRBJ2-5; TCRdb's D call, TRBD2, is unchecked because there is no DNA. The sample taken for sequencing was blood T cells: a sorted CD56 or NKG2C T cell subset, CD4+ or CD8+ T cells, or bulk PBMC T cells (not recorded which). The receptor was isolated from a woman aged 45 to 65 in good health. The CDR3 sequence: CASASAGKLQETQYF.